The sequence of this T cell receptor (beta chain) was determined in a study of CD8 T cells in Susac syndrome. Random hexamers were used to reverse transcribe about 0.45 to 1 ug of RNA. Across 54 Vbeta and 13 Jbeta, TCR beta CDR3 was amplified with immunoSEQ multiplex PCR. One entry per CDR3 protein, called by TCRdb with MiXCR from the immunoSEQ multiplex PCR reads. Of about 180,000 distinct CDR3 sequences listed, about 94% are singletons. Per the germline V gene, CDR1 is MNHEY and CDR2 is SVGEGT. This CDR3 region has 15 residues. V shed 6 bases, J shed 2 bases, and the junction held 7 bases outside the gene matches.

The sequenced sample was CD4+ T cells from PBMCs. The receptor was derived from a human donor with multiple sclerosis. The genes are TRBV6-2 or TRBV6-3 and TRBJ2-7; 10 bases line up with TRBD2. CDR3 sequence (DNA): TGTGCCAGCAGAGACCCCGGGACTAGCGCCTACGAGCAGTACTTC. Protein sequence: CASRDPGTSAYEQYF.